Presented here are 18 T cell receptor beta chains from one specimen sequenced in a study of Tregs in tolerant kidney transplant recipients. Clones were read by immunoSEQ multiplex PCR, and TCRdb kept only the in-frame ones, dropping some. The table includes roughly 66,000 clones, over 85% detected once. The sample here was CD8+ T cells from blood, taken before the transplant. The receptors were gathered from a human donor who received a combined kidney and bone marrow transplant.

J is TRBJ2-3 and V is TRBV30; 9 bases are a match to TRBD2. The germline V gene encodes CDR1 GTSNPN and CDR2 SVGIG (reference sequence). The trim removed 0 bases at V and 3 bases at J, leaving 13 bases unmatched. The CDR3 extends over 18 amino acids. The CDR3 sequence: CAWSVRWLGSGGTDTQYF. CDR3 nucleotide sequence: TGTGCCTGGAGTGTACGGTGGCTCGGTAGCGGGGGAACAGATACGCAGTATTTT.

This clone was observed once. The gene calls are TRBV15 and TRBJ2-7; 9 nucleotides match TRBD1. The germline V gene encodes CDR1 LNHNV and CDR2 YYDKDF (reference sequence). The CDR3 runs 16 residues. Trimming at V came to 4 bases and at J to 7 bases, leaving 14 bases not matched to a gene. In nucleotides, the CDR3 is TGTGCCACCAGCACCGGACCGGGACAGGGACTGGAAGAGCAGTACTTC. Its translation is CATSTGPGQGLEEQYF.

The chain couples TRBV9 to TRBJ2-4, with 7 bases that match TRBD2. The CDR3 consists of 15 residues. J was trimmed by 0 bases and V by 2 bases; bases with no gene match: 2. CDR1 is SGDLS and CDR2 is YYNGEE in the germline V gene. This CDR3 is CASSVGGGAKNIQYF. The CDR3 region has the DNA TGTGCCAGCAGCGTGGGGGGGGGAGCCAAAAACATTCAGTACTTC.

V usage is TRBV25-1 and J usage is TRBJ2-2, with D perhaps TRBD1 (6 bases). V shed 1 base and J shed 6 bases, with 9 bases lying between them. The CDR3 covers 14 residues. Per germline, CDR1 MGHDK and CDR2 SYGVNS. The CDR3 loop reads CASSEWGRPGELFF. CDR3 nucleotide sequence: TGTGCCAGCAGTGAATGGGGGCGCCCCGGGGAGCTGTTTTTT.

The chain uses TRBV27 and TRBJ2-2; 13 nucleotides match TRBD2. Germline CDR1 MNHEY, CDR2 SMNVEV (reference sequence). The CDR3 covers 16 residues. Trimming at V came to 4 bases and at J to 4 bases, leaving 3 bases not matched to a gene. The CDR3 sequence is CASSSGLAGFTGELFF. CDR3 coding DNA: TGTGCCAGCAGTTCGGGACTAGCGGGATTCACCGGGGAGCTGTTTTTT.

The V gene is TRBV11-1, the J gene TRBJ1-2; TRBD1 matches at 9 bases. Germline trimming cut 2 bases from V and 7 bases from J; bases unmatched to any gene: 20. The CDR3 is made up of 19 amino acids. Germline values: CDR1 SGHAT, CDR2 FQDESV (reference sequence). DNA of the CDR3: TGTGCCAGCAGCTTACCGTCCGGGACAGGGTTCGACCGGGGGAGTGGCTACACCTTC. Its protein product is CASSLPSGTGFDRGSGYTF.

This rearrangement joins TRBV7-2 to TRBJ2-7; 7 bases agree with TRBD2. The CDR3 contains 15 residues. Trimming at V came to 3 bases and at J to 7 bases, leaving 12 bases not matched to a gene. CDR1 SGHTA and CDR2 FQGNSA come from the germline V gene. The CDR3 reads CASSLYSAGAGEQYF. CDR3 DNA: TGTGCCAGCAGCTTGTATTCCGCGGGAGCGGGAGAGCAGTACTTC.

The V and J genes are TRBV27 and TRBJ1-2; 10 nucleotides agree with TRBD1. The CDR3 covers 16 residues. With 0 bases clipped from V and 4 bases from J, the junction kept 5 bases outside the gene matches. Germline CDR1 MNHEY, CDR2 SMNVEV (reference sequence). Here the CDR3 reads CASSLSQGTGVYGYTF. The CDR3 DNA follows: TGTGCCAGCAGTTTATCGCAAGGGACAGGGGTCTATGGCTACACCTTC.

The genes are TRBV9 and TRBJ2-3; D is uncertain. This CDR3 is 15 amino acids long. V was pared by 2 bases and J by 0 bases, with 10 bases between. CDR1 and CDR2 (germline): SGDLS, YYNGEE. Written as DNA, the CDR3 is TGTGCCAGCAGCGTGCGAGAATCCAGCACAGATACGCAGTATTTT. The encoded protein is CASSVRESSTDTQYF.

The chain joins TRBV13 to TRBJ2-1; maybe TRBD2 (7 bases). In germline, CDR1 is PRHDT, CDR2 FYEKMQ (reference sequence). Deletions cut 3 bases from V and 0 bases from J, with 21 bases between. The CDR3 is 19 residues long. The CDR3 DNA reads as TGTGCCAGCAGCTTCTCCCCGGGGCTAGCGGACAGCTCCTACAATGAGCAGTTCTTC. Translated, it gives CASSFSPGLADSSYNEQFF.

This clone was counted a single time. The chain employs TRBV9 and TRBJ2-2, with TRBD1 identical over 8 bases. CDR3 length: 13 amino acids. Germline V CDR1 and CDR2: SGDLS, YYNGEE. The J segment lost 5 bases and the V segment lost 6 bases, leaving 3 bases of the junction unmatched. The DNA for the CDR3 is TGTGCCAGCAAGGACAGGGTTACCGGGGAGCTGTTTTTT. Protein product: CASKDRVTGELFF.

A single count supports this clone. The chain links TRBV27 to TRBJ2-3, with D tentatively TRBD1 (5 bases). Germline V lookup: CDR1 MNHEY, CDR2 SMNVEV (reference sequence). The CDR3 covers 14 residues. The ends were cut back, 7 bases at V and 2 bases at J, with 13 bases in the middle. CDR3 in amino acids: CASTVGRPTDTQYF. DNA of the CDR3: TGTGCCAGCACCGTGGGGCGGCCCACAGATACGCAGTATTTT.

The rearrangement links TRBV29-1 to TRBJ1-2, with 10 nucleotides matching TRBD1. V trimming: 3 bases; J trimming: 2 bases; junction bases outside the gene matches: 6. This CDR3 contains 15 residues. Germline CDR1 reads SQVTM; CDR2 reads ANQGSEA. Written as DNA, the CDR3 is TGCAGCGTTGACCTCGGGACAGGGGTAAACTATGGCTACACCTTC. It yields the protein CSVDLGTGVNYGYTF. The variable domain in full, with the rest retrieved from reference TRBV29-1 and TRBJ1-2, is SAVISQKPSRDICQRGTSLTIQCQVDSQVTMMFWYRQQPGQSLTLIATANQGSEATYESGFVIDKFPISRPNLTFSTLTVSNMSPEDSSIYLCSVDLGTGVNYGYTFGSGTRLTVV.

The genes are TRBV27 and TRBJ1-5; weak D call: TRBD1 (6 bases). Germline V gene lookup returns CDR1 MNHEY and CDR2 SMNVEV (reference sequence). CDR3 length equals 14 residues. Between the trimmed V and J ends, which lost 2 bases and 5 bases, there was a span of 10 bases. The CDR3 DNA reads as TGTGCCAGCAGTTTACACAGGGCGGATCAGCCCCAGCATTTT. Encoded protein: CASSLHRADQPQHF.

The rearrangement links TRBV6-5 to TRBJ2-7, with a possible D match to TRBD2 (6 bases). V lost 4 bases to trimming and J lost 2 bases, with 12 bases between them. Germline CDR1 MNHEY, CDR2 SVGAGI. The CDR3 is made up of 14 amino acids. The DNA of the CDR3 is TGTGCCAGCAGTTCCGGACTAAAGACCTACGAGCAGTACTTC. Translating gives CASSSGLKTYEQYF.

The rearrangement links TRBV15 to TRBJ2-1; TRBD2 matches at 9 bases. J gave up 8 bases and V 2 bases, and 16 bases lay outside the gene matches. The germline V gene encodes CDR1 LNHNV and CDR2 YYDKDF (reference sequence). This CDR3 has 18 amino acids. The CDR3 DNA reads as TGTGCCACCAGCAGAACCCGTCAGCGGGAGGTCGGTATGGATGAGCAGTTCTTC. Translating gives CATSRTRQREVGMDEQFF.

The chain links TRBV15 to TRBJ2-5; TRBD1 matches 7 bases. This CDR3 has 18 residues. Per germline, CDR1 LNHNV and CDR2 YYDKDF (reference sequence). After removal of 2 bases from V and 2 bases from J, the junction contained 14 bases not matched to a gene. The CDR3 nucleotides read TGTGCCACCAGCAGATCCAGGGCTTCGGGACAGACACAAGAGACCCAGTACTTC. Amino acid sequence: CATSRSRASGQTQETQYF.

The J gene is TRBJ1-3, the V gene TRBV18; 7 bases line up with TRBD1. Germline-derived CDR1 and CDR2 are KGHSH and LQKENI. The ends lost 3 bases at V and 4 bases at J; junction bases unmatched: 3. The CDR3 spans 14 residues. The CDR3 nucleotides are TGTGCCAGCTCACCCTGGGACAGCGGAAACACCATATATTTT. Its protein is CASSPWDSGNTIYF. Combining the CDR3 with reference TRBV18 and TRBJ1-3 gives the whole variable domain NAGVMQNPRHLVRRRGQEARLRCSPMKGHSHVYWYRQLPEEGLKFMVYLQKENIIDESGMPKERFSAEFPKEGPSILRIQQVVRGDSAAYFCASSPWDSGNTIYFGEGSWLTVV.